The 4 T cell receptor beta chains below were found in one sample sequenced in a study of spatial heterogeneity in lung cancer. Documented time point: sample taken at primary tumor resection. Extraction of whole RNA from tumor, nontumor lung or frozen PBMC preceded unsorted sequencing. TCRdb re-analysed the 5' RACE reads in MiXCR, keeping a single row per CDR3 protein. The sample includes some 15,000 distinct CDR3 sequences, roughly 10% of them seen just once. The sample here was PBMCs, taken at surgery. Receptor source: a female donor with early-stage non-small cell lung cancer.

Judged by abundance, this clonotype is medium-sized. V gene TRBV28 combines with J gene TRBJ1-2, with D possibly being TRBD1 (6 bases). The length of the CDR3 is 15 residues. Germline loops: CDR1 MDHEN, CDR2 SYDVKM. Trimming shortened V by 7 bases and J by 8 bases, and 23 bases separated the two germline ends. The CDR3 sequence is CASTNTYQGRGGYTF. For the CDR3, the DNA is TGTGCCAGCACCAACACCTACCAGGGGAGAGGGGGCTACACCTTC.

A remark on this clonotype: One base away lies a much larger clone, so this may be a sequencing read error. The CDR3 protein is CVSSTRGPSYEQYF. The CDR3 DNA sequence: TGTGTCAGCAGTACCAGGGGGCCGTCCTACGAGCAGTACTTC. The rearrangement links TRBV28 to TRBJ2-7, with 8 bases aligning to TRBD1. This CDR3 is 14 amino acids long. Per the germline V gene, CDR1 is MDHEN and CDR2 is SYDVKM. The variable domain in full, completed from reference TRBV28 and TRBJ2-7, reads DVKVTQSSRYLVKRTGEKVFLECVQDMDHENMFWYRQDPGLGLRLIYFSYDVKMKEKGDIPEGYSVSREKKERFSLILESASTNQTSMYLCVSSTRGPSYEQYFGPGTRLTVT.

There are many counts of this clonotype. The rearrangement links TRBV7-8 to TRBJ2-5; 12 nucleotides align to TRBD2. Germline V gives CDR1 SGHVS, CDR2 FQNEAQ. The CDR3 is 14 residues long. Trimming at V came to 1 base and at J to 12 bases, leaving 6 bases not matched to a gene. The CDR3 sequence: CASSLGTSGEPEYF. The CDR3 nucleotides are TGTGCCAGCAGCTTAGGGACTAGCGGGGAGCCTGAGTACTTC.

The CDR3 nucleotides read TGTGCCAGCAGCCCGACAGCAGGGCTCTACGAGCAGTACTTC. Its protein product is CASSPTAGLYEQYF. This chain joins TRBV11-2 and TRBJ2-7; perhaps TRBD1 as D (5 bases). The germline V gene encodes CDR1 SGHAT and CDR2 FQNNGV. Deletions cut 5 bases from V and 3 bases from J, with 14 bases between. The length of the CDR3 is 14 residues. Complete variable domain (other parts from reference TRBV11-2 and TRBJ2-7): EAGVAQSPRYKIIEKRQSVAFWCNPISGHATLYWYQQILGQGPKLLIQFQNNGVVDDSQLPKDRFSAERLKGVDSTLKIQPAKLEDSAVYLCASSPTAGLYEQYFGPGTRLTVT.